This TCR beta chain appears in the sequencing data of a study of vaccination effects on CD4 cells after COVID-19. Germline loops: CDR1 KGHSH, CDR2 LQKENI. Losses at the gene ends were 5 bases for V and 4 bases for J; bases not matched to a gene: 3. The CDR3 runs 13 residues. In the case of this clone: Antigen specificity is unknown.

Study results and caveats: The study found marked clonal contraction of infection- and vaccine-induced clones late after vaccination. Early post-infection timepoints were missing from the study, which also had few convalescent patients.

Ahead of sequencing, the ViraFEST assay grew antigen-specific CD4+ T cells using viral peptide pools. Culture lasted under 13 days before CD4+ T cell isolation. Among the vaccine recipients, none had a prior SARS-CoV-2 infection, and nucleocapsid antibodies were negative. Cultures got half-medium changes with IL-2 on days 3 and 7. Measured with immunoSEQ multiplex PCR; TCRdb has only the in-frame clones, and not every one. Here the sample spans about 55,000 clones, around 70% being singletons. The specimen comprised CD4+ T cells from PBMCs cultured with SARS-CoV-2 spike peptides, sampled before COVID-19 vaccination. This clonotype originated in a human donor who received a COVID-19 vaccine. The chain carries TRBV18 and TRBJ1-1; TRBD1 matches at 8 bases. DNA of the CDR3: TGTGCCAGCTCAGCTGGACAGGGCACTGAAGCTTTCTTT. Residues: CASSAGQGTEAFF.